This T cell receptor (beta chain) was identified during a study of control samples from healthy donors and cancer patients. Sequencing was performed with immunoSEQ multiplex PCR; in TCRdb, only in-frame clones are kept and a portion is missing. Of 90,000 to 130,000 clones listed, approximately 88% were seen once; the top ten hold about 3.7%. V lost 2 bases, J lost 5 bases, and 4 bases lay in between. Germline CDR1 reads ENHRY; CDR2 reads SYGVKD. This CDR3 has 11 amino acids. The source material was PBMCs. The TCR was taken from a woman aged 55-69 years with lung cancer. The chain joins TRBV10-3 to TRBJ2-7; D call uncertain. CDR3 sequence reads: CAISEMNEQYF. CDR3 nucleotides: TGTGCCATCAGTGAGATGAACGAGCAGTACTTC.